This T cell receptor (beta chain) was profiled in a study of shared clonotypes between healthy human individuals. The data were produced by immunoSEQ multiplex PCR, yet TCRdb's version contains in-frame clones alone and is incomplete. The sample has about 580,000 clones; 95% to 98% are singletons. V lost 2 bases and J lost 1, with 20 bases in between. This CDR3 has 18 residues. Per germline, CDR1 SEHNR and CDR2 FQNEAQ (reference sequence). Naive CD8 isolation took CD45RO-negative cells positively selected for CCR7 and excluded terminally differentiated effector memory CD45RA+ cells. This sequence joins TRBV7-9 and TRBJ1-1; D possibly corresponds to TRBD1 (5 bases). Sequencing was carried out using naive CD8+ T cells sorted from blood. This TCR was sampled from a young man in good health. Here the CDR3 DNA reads TGTGCCAGCAGCTTACCAATATTCTCGGACATCTCGAACACTGAAGCTTTCTTT. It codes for CASSLPIFSDISNTEAFF.